The 29 T cell receptor beta chains in this list originate from one sample, sequenced in a study of T cells in Graves' hyperthyroidism and ophthalmopathy. Researchers took RNA transcripts and amplified the TCR beta CDR3 regions from them. RT-PCR in the first round (using the HTBI primer set) targeted the TCR CDR3. Via MiXCR, TCRdb re-called the multiplex PCR reads, giving one row per CDR3 protein. Of 400,000 to 450,000 distinct CDR3 sequences in the sample, roughly 15% were seen once. Sequenced input: blood. These receptors were taken from a man aged 18 to 29 with Graves' ophthalmopathy.

In its sample, this clonotype was seen many times. The chain has TRBV20-1 and TRBJ2-5; D gene uncertain. Deletions cut 6 bases from V and 4 bases from J, with 9 bases between. This CDR3 comprises 11 residues. Germline V CDR1 and CDR2: DFQATT, SNEGSKA (reference sequence). CDR3 protein: CSARPGETQYF. DNA of the CDR3: TGCAGTGCCAGACCGGGAGAGACCCAGTACTTC.

This clonotype was counted a few times. This sequence joins TRBV19 and TRBJ1-4; D is perhaps TRBD1 (5 bases). V lost 5 bases to trimming and J lost 4 bases, with 14 bases between them. CDR3 length: 15 amino acids. Germline V CDR1 and CDR2: LNHDA, SQIVND (reference sequence). Here the CDR3 DNA reads TGTGCCAGTAGTTCGTACCGGGACTTTAATGAAAAACTGTTTTTT. Translating gives CASSSYRDFNEKLFF. Together with reference TRBV19 and TRBJ1-4, the CDR3 gives the full variable domain: DGGITQSPKYLFRKEGQNVTLSCEQNLNHDAMYWYRQDPGQGLRLIYYSQIVNDFQKGDIAEGYSVSREKKESFPLTVTSAQKNPTAFYLCASSSYRDFNEKLFFGSGTQLSVL.

This clonotype has only a few counts. The V call is TRBV19, the J call TRBJ1-3, with D uncertain. Between the trimmed V and J ends, which lost 5 bases and 0 bases, there was a span of 8 bases. Per the germline V gene, CDR1 is LNHDA and CDR2 is SQIVND (reference sequence). This CDR3 has 14 amino acids. The CDR3 loop reads CASSRQVSGNTIYF. Here the CDR3 DNA reads TGTGCCAGTAGTCGGCAGGTCTCTGGAAACACCATATATTTT.

This clonotype came up many times. The chain links TRBV2 to TRBJ2-7; a possible D gene is TRBD2 (6 bases). This CDR3 spans 14 amino acids. Germline CDR1 reads SNHLY; CDR2 reads FYNNEI. Trimming left V 4 bases short and J 0 bases short, with 10 bases between. The CDR3 DNA reads as TGTGCCAGCAGTGGGACTACCAACTCCTACGAGCAGTACTTC. Residues: CASSGTTNSYEQYF.

This clonotype was observed many times. The chain combines TRBV5-1 with TRBJ2-5; 10 bases are shared with TRBD1. V was pared by 4 bases and J by 9 bases, with 15 bases of the junction left unmatched. Germline-derived CDR1 and CDR2 are SGHRS and YFSETQ. The CDR3 extends over 16 amino acids. CDR3 sequence (DNA): TGCGCCAGCAGCCTGGACCGGGACAGGGGCTTCATGGCCCAGTACTTC. It translates to CASSLDRDRGFMAQYF.

The sample holds a few counts of this clonotype. A much larger clone is a single base away; this may be a read error. The J gene is TRBJ2-7, the V gene TRBV6-1; D call uncertain. Germline V gene data show CDR1 as MNHNS and CDR2 as SASEGT. CDR3 size: 11 residues. Trimming cost V 4 bases and J 3 bases, with 4 bases left between them. The DNA of the CDR3 is TGTGCCAGCAGTGCCCTCTACGAGCAGTACTTC. This codes for CASSALYEQYF.

This clonotype was detected a few times. The chain is built from TRBV29-1 and TRBJ2-7, with D unresolved. CDR3 size: 13 residues. Germline-derived CDR1 and CDR2 are SQVTM and ANQGSEA. V shed 5 bases and J shed 0 bases, with 11 bases lying between them. CDR3 sequence: CSVRKVSSYEQYF. The CDR3 nucleotides read TGCAGCGTTCGGAAAGTAAGCTCCTACGAGCAGTACTTC.

This sequence joins TRBV7-9 and TRBJ1-6; D is uncertain. Germline CDR1 is SEHNR and CDR2 is FQNEAQ (reference sequence). The V and J ends lost 5 bases and 6 bases respectively, with 11 bases between them. CDR3 length equals 14 residues. CDR3 nucleotides: TGTGCCAGCAGCCCCAATGCGGCTAATTCACCCCTCCACTTT. The encoded protein is CASSPNAANSPLHF.

This clonotype was seen ten or more times. This rearrangement joins TRBV20-1 to TRBJ2-3; D is undetermined. Germline assignment: CDR1 DFQATT and CDR2 SNEGSKA (reference sequence). The V gene lost 1 base and the J gene lost 1 base, with 9 bases spanning the gap. This CDR3 has 14 amino acids. The CDR3 DNA reads as TGCAGTGCTAGAGCGGTAATGGGCACAGATACGCAGTATTTT. Translation gives CSARAVMGTDTQYF.

This chain uses TRBV9 with TRBJ2-2; 12 positions agree with TRBD1. Germline loops: CDR1 SGDLS, CDR2 YYNGEE. The CDR3 is 16 amino acids. The J segment lost 7 bases and the V segment lost 3 bases, leaving 7 bases of the junction unmatched. The CDR3 DNA sequence: TGTGCCAGCAGCGCACCGGGACAGGGGGCTTTCGGGGAGCTGTTTTTT. Translation: CASSAPGQGAFGELFF. The full variable domain, rest sourced from reference TRBV9 and TRBJ2-2, is DSGVTQTPKHLITATGQRVTLRCSPRSGDLSVYWYQQSLDQGLQFLIQYYNGEERAKGNILERFSAQQFPDLHSELNLSSLELGDSALYFCASSAPGQGAFGELFFGEGSRLTVL.

Remarks on this clonotype: Given a much more abundant clone one base away, this may be a read error. The chain links TRBV6-5 to TRBJ2-7, with D tentatively TRBD1 or TRBD2 (5 bases each). The CDR3 is 13 residues long. The ends were cut back, 2 bases at V and 2 bases at J, with 7 bases in the middle. Germline loops: CDR1 MNHEY, CDR2 SVGAGI. The CDR3 region is CASSYGDPYEQYV. Here the CDR3 DNA reads TGTGCCAGCAGTTACGGGGACCCCTACGAGCAGTACGTC.

This clonotype was counted a few times. The chain recombines TRBV19 with TRBJ1-2; D not certain. Trimming removed 0 bases at V and 3 bases at J, with 5 bases between. CDR1 and CDR2 (germline): LNHDA, SQIVND (reference sequence). CDR3 length equals 13 residues. The CDR3: CASSIEGHYGYTF. The CDR3 DNA reads TGTGCCAGTAGTATAGAAGGACACTATGGCTACACCTTC.

The rearrangement links TRBV27 to TRBJ2-1, with D possibly being TRBD1 or TRBD2 (7 bases each). With 5 bases removed from V and 8 bases from J, the gap between germline ends came to 22 bases. Germline-derived CDR1 and CDR2 are MNHEY and SMNVEV (reference sequence). The CDR3 covers 16 residues. The CDR3 region is CASSRHRLAQGDEQFF. In DNA form, the CDR3 reads TGTGCCAGCAGTCGGCACAGACTAGCTCAGGGGGATGAGCAGTTCTTC.

Concerning this clonotype: The junction departs from the called germline gene at one end, perhaps through a read error. This chain uses TRBV3-1 with TRBJ1-1; TRBD1 agrees at 8 bases. The CDR3 is made up of 13 amino acids. The germline V gene has CDR1 LGHDT and CDR2 YNNKEL (reference sequence). The CDR3 loop is CASSRQGNTGAFF. The CDR3 DNA sequence: TGTGCCAGCAGCAGACAGGGGAACACTGGAGCTTTCTTT.

In its sample, this clonotype was seen a few times. The chain carries TRBV5-1 and TRBJ1-1, with TRBD1 identical over 8 bases. CDR1 SGHRS and CDR2 YFSETQ come from the germline V gene. The ends lost 3 bases at V and 1 base at J; junction bases unmatched: 5. The length of the CDR3 is 15 residues. CDR3 nucleotide sequence: TGCGCCAGCAGCTCCGGGACAGGCTCGAACACTGAAGCTTTCTTT. Translating it yields CASSSGTGSNTEAFF.

In its sample, this clonotype was seen many times. The chain employs TRBV14 and TRBJ1-6; no reliable D call. CDR1 is SGHDN and CDR2 is FVKESK in the germline V gene. This CDR3 is 13 amino acids long. Deletions cut 3 bases from V and 8 bases from J, with 8 bases between. CDR3 amino acids: CASSQIRDSPLHF. CDR3 in DNA: TGTGCCAGCAGCCAGATCCGGGATTCACCCCTCCACTTT.

The rearrangement links TRBV3-1 to TRBJ2-3; D is perhaps TRBD2 (5 bases). The CDR3 spans 16 residues. Deletions cut 3 bases from V and 2 bases from J, with 15 bases between. The germline CDR1 and CDR2 sequences are LGHDT and YNNKEL (reference sequence). CDR3 nucleotide sequence: TGTGCCAGCAGCCACTTCCGTAGCGTAAACACAGATACGCAGTATTTT. Its protein product is CASSHFRSVNTDTQYF.

This clonotype was recorded at least ten times. The chain carries TRBV19 and TRBJ1-2; 8 positions match TRBD1. The CDR3 totals 13 residues. Germline assignment: CDR1 LNHDA and CDR2 SQIVND (reference sequence). V trimming: 10 bases; J trimming: 6 bases; junction bases outside the gene matches: 10. CDR3 protein: CATPDRETDGYTF. CDR3 sequence (DNA): TGTGCCACCCCGGACAGGGAGACCGATGGCTACACCTTC.

This chain links TRBV20-1 with TRBJ1-5, with 7 bases aligning to TRBD1. The CDR3 spans 12 residues. Trimming took 6 bases from V and 7 from J; bases not matched to a gene: 6. Germline lookup yields CDR1 DFQATT and CDR2 SNEGSKA (reference sequence). CDR3: CSATTGAQPQHF. CDR3 sequence (DNA): TGCAGTGCGACCACAGGGGCCCAGCCCCAGCATTTT.

This clonotype was seen ten or more times. The chain uses TRBV10-3 and TRBJ2-7; the D gene is possibly TRBD1 (5 bases). The ends were cut back, 5 bases at V and 0 bases at J, with 17 bases in the middle. There are 16 residues in the CDR3. Germline V lookup: CDR1 ENHRY, CDR2 SYGVKD. The CDR3 region has the DNA TGTGCCATCAGTACACCAGTCGTCGACAGCTCCTACGAGCAGTACTTC. It is translated as CAISTPVVDSSYEQYF.

Worth noting for this clonotype: One junction end disagrees with the germline gene, perhaps due to a read error. J is TRBJ2-5 and V is TRBV7-3; no reliable D call. There are 9 residues in the CDR3. Germline V gene data show CDR1 as SGHTA and CDR2 as FQGTGA. CDR3 DNA sequence: TGTGCCAGCAGTGAGAACCAGTACTTC. This sequence encodes CASSENQYF.

In this sample, this clonotype turned up many times. The chain links TRBV6-1 to TRBJ2-1, with 7 nucleotides matching TRBD1. Germline trimming cut 6 bases from V and 9 bases from J; bases unmatched to any gene: 8. The CDR3 sequence is 13 residues long. CDR1 and CDR2 from the germline V gene are MNHNS and SASEGT. CDR3 DNA: TGTGCCAGCAGACGACAGGGCTCGGCTGAGCAGTTCTTC. Protein: CASRRQGSAEQFF.

This clonotype was counted many times. The V and J genes are TRBV12-3 or TRBV12-4 and TRBJ2-3; D call uncertain. The CDR3 length is 16 residues. Trimming left V 2 bases short and J 0 bases short, with 12 bases between. The chain's CDR3 is CASSLRAVSSTDTQYF. The CDR3, as DNA: TGTGCCAGCAGTTTAAGGGCGGTCTCTAGCACAGATACGCAGTATTTT.

This clonotype has at least ten counts. This chain connects TRBV7-2 to TRBJ2-7, with unresolved D. This CDR3 spans 11 amino acids. Germline CDR1 and CDR2: SGHTA and FQGNSA. The V and J ends lost 4 bases and 5 bases respectively, with 6 bases between them. The CDR3 reads CASSSYHEQYF. The CDR3 coding sequence is TGTGCCAGCAGCTCGTACCACGAGCAGTACTTC. The whole variable domain, filled in from reference TRBV7-2 and TRBJ2-7, reads GAGVSQSPSNKVTEKGKDVELRCDPISGHTALYWYRQSLGQGLEFLIYFQGNSAPDKSGLPSDRFSAERTGGSVSTLTIQRTQQEDSAVYLCASSSYHEQYFGPGTRLTVT.

This clonotype was seen at least ten times. This rearrangement joins TRBV2 to TRBJ1-2, with 12 bases lining up with TRBD1. This CDR3 spans 16 amino acids. Germline V gene sequence: CDR1 SNHLY, CDR2 FYNNEI. V was pared by 7 bases and J by 8 bases, with 14 bases of the junction left unmatched. The CDR3 sequence is CASTNLPSGTGGGYTF. DNA for the CDR3: TGTGCCAGCACCAATCTACCTTCCGGGACAGGGGGCGGCTACACCTTC.

This clonotype was seen ten or more times. The chain recombines TRBV13 with TRBJ2-2, with D unresolved. Between the trimmed V and J ends, which lost 1 base and 0 bases, there was a span of 6 bases. Per the germline V gene, CDR1 is PRHDT and CDR2 is FYEKMQ (reference sequence). This CDR3 comprises 15 residues. In DNA, the CDR3 is TGTGCCAGCAGCTTAGTAGGTCCGAACACCGGGGAGCTGTTTTTT. Its protein is CASSLVGPNTGELFF.

On this clonotype: A single base separates this from a much larger clone, so it may be a read error. The chain carries TRBV18 and TRBJ1-1; no reliable D call. The CDR3 has 12 residues. Germline-derived CDR1 and CDR2 are KGHSH and LQKENI. With 7 bases removed from V and 3 bases from J, the gap between germline ends came to 9 bases. CDR3 nucleotides: TGTGCCAGCTTACCGTACGACACTGAAGCTTTCTTT. Amino acid sequence: CASLPYDTEAFF. The full variable domain, rest sourced from reference TRBV18 and TRBJ1-1, is NAGVMQNPRHLVRRRGQEARLRCSPMKGHSHVYWYRQLPEEGLKFMVYLQKENIIDESGMPKERFSAEFPKEGPSILRIQQVVRGDSAAYFCASLPYDTEAFFGQGTRLTVV.

This chain connects TRBV4-1 to TRBJ1-1; D is uncertain. Germline V gene lookup returns CDR1 MGHRA and CDR2 YSYEKL. Trimming removed 3 bases at V and 2 bases at J, with 13 bases between. The CDR3 extends over 15 amino acids. The DNA for the CDR3 is TGCGCCAGCAGCCAGTCCCCAGGCCGAAACACTGAAGCTTTCTTT. Protein product: CASSQSPGRNTEAFF.

The chain combines TRBV24-1 with TRBJ1-2; 9 bases fit TRBD1. Germline trimming cut 9 bases from V and 9 bases from J; bases unmatched to any gene: 4. Germline loops: CDR1 KGHDR, CDR2 SFDVKD. The CDR3 spans 11 residues. CDR3 sequence: CATGTGMSYTF. Written as DNA, the CDR3 is TGTGCCACCGGGACAGGGATGAGCTACACCTTC.